Each of the 6 T cell receptor beta chains below was sequenced from the same sample in a study of cytomegalovirus exposure and HLA in healthy donors. The PCR used 60 Vbeta and 13 Jbeta primers. Clones were read by immunoSEQ multiplex PCR, and TCRdb kept only the in-frame ones, dropping some. The sample lists roughly 140,000 clones, 80% to 85% occurring once. Material: PBMCs. The receptor set was obtained from a male donor in good health and CMV-seronegative.

V and J are TRBV7-6 and TRBJ2-1; D might be TRBD1 (6 bases). V lost 5 bases, J lost 3 bases, and 14 bases lay in between. This CDR3 has 15 amino acids. Per germline, CDR1 SGHVS and CDR2 FNYEAQ. This CDR3 reads CASSPGQTLYNEQFF. CDR3 bases: TGTGCCAGCAGCCCCGGACAGACTCTCTACAATGAGCAGTTCTTC.

The V and J genes are TRBV5-6 and TRBJ2-1; D perhaps matches TRBD1 (6 bases). The CDR3 length is 16 residues. Germline-derived CDR1 and CDR2 are SGHDT and YYEEEE. Deletions cut 6 bases from V and 8 bases from J, with 24 bases between. The CDR3: CASTSLWAQGRDEQFF. DNA for the CDR3: TGTGCCAGCACCTCCCTCTGGGCCCAGGGGAGAGATGAGCAGTTCTTC.

This clone has just a few counts. One junction end does not reproduce the germline sequence, and a read error may be involved. V is TRBV7-9 and J is TRBJ1-1; tentative D call: TRBD1 (5 bases). The germline V gene has CDR1 SEHNR and CDR2 FQNEAQ (reference sequence). This CDR3 is built from 16 residues. CDR3 sequence reads: CSSSLRPRGPETEAFF. CDR3 DNA sequence: TGTTCCAGCAGCCTACGGCCAAGGGGCCCCGAAACTGAAGCTTTCTTT.

Turning to this clone: Other DNA sequences of this sample code for an identical CDR3. J is TRBJ1-1 and V is TRBV6-5; D perhaps matches TRBD1 (6 bases). Trimming removed 5 bases at V and 3 bases at J, with 16 bases between. The CDR3 is 15 amino acids. The germline gives CDR1 MNHEY, CDR2 SVGAGI. Here the CDR3 reads CASSRRGQLDTEAFF. The CDR3 DNA follows: TGTGCCAGCAGTCGGCGGGGGCAGTTGGACACTGAAGCTTTCTTT.

The chain is built from TRBV4-1 and TRBJ2-3; TRBD2 matches at 10 bases. The length of the CDR3 is 19 residues. Germline-derived CDR1 and CDR2 are MGHRA and YSYEKL. The trim removed 0 bases at V and 3 bases at J, leaving 12 bases unmatched. The CDR3 bases are TGCGCCAGCAGCCAAGAGAGAGGCCGGGGACTAGCGTCGACAGATACGCAGTATTTT. It codes for CASSQERGRGLASTDTQYF.

The rearrangement joins TRBV7-8 to TRBJ1-2; D is uncertain. Trimming cost V 5 bases and J 0 bases, with 7 bases left between them. Per germline, CDR1 SGHVS and CDR2 FQNEAQ. The length of the CDR3 is 13 residues. The CDR3 region is CASSRRTNYGYTF. CDR3 nucleotide sequence: TGTGCCAGCAGCCGCAGGACTAACTATGGCTACACCTTC.